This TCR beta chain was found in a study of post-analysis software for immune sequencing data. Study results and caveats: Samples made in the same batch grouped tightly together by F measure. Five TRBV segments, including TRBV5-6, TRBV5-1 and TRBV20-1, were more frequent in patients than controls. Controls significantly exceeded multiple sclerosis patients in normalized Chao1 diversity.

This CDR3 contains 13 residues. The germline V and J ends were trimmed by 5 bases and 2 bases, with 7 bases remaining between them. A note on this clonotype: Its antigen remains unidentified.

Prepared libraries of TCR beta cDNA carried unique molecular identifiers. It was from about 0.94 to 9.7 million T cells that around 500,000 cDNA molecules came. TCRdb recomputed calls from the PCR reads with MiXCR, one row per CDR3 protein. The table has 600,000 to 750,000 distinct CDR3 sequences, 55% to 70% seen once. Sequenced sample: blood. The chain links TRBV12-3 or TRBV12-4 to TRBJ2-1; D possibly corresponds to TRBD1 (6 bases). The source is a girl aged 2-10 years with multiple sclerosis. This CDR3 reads CASSAGAYNEQFF. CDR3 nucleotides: TGTGCCAGCAGTGCAGGGGCCTACAATGAGCAGTTCTTC.